This T cell receptor beta chain originates from a study of blood T cell repertoires in COVID-19. At the level of the study: Sites across the United States, Italy and Spain contributed samples from acute and convalescent COVID-19. PBMCs, B-cell-depleted T cells, or T cells provided the cDNA or gDNA that made up the material.

Original processing methods: The assay estimated nucleated cells by amplifying reference gene primers. Sequenced by immunoSEQ multiplex PCR; TCRdb stores in-frame clones only, minus some. Clone size and the V and J calls come from that table; the DNA yielded D and trimming. The sample lists some 37,000 clones, about 87% occurring once. The sample holds a few counts of this clone. The length of the CDR3 is 13 residues. Trimming shortened V by 1 base and J by 1 base, and 4 bases separated the two germline ends. Per germline, CDR1 SEHNR and CDR2 FQNEAQ (reference sequence). Specimen: peripheral blood. V is TRBV7-9 and J is TRBJ1-1; D unresolved. The receptor comes from a woman between 70 and 85 years old with acute or convalescent COVID-19. This CDR3 reads CASSLGRNTEAFF. CDR3 bases: TGTGCCAGCAGCTTAGGGAGGAACACTGAAGCTTTCTTT.